The T cell receptor (beta chain) under discussion was sequenced for a study of blood T cells in healthy people across ages. Study-wide results and caveats: A strong correlation between TCR beta diversity and naive T cell percentage was seen. Among T cells, TCR beta diversity per million cells dropped roughly linearly as age rose. PBMC samples, being unsorted, prevented any conclusive comparison of naive and antigen-experienced cells.

The use of a sample-barcoded 5' primer and a J-beta primer mix characterized a second PCR of roughly 6 to 11 cycles. TCRdb used MiXCR to reprocess the 5' RACE reads, holding one entry per CDR3 protein. Found here are roughly 860,000 distinct CDR3 sequences, approximately 65% of them singletons; the top ten hold 28%. The CDR3 is 13 residues long. Trimming took 8 bases from V and 6 from J; bases not matched to a gene: 9. CDR1 is SEHNR and CDR2 is FQNEAQ in the germline V gene (reference sequence). Each sample gave at least 7 million isolated PBMCs. Only one count was recorded for this clonotype. No antigen is known for it.

The clonotype comes from a man younger than 40 in good health. The sample taken for sequencing was blood. The rearrangement links TRBV7-9 to TRBJ1-2; 7 bases are a match to TRBD1. CDR3 coding DNA: TGTGCCAGCGAGACAGGGATGAGGAATGGCTACACCTTC. Encoded protein: CASETGMRNGYTF. The full variable domain, completed using reference TRBV7-9 and TRBJ1-2, is DTGVSQNPRHKITKRGQNVTFRCDPISEHNRLYWYRQTLGQGPEFLTYFQNEAQLEKSRLLSDRFSAERPKGSFSTLEIQRTEQGDSAMYLCASETGMRNGYTFGSGTRLTVV.